This T cell receptor (beta chain) was captured by sequencing in a study of neurological immune-mediated disorders. The time point was: longitudinal time-point 3. From 15-18 subjects, every sequencing run obtained over 190 million TCR-beta sequences. TCRdb recomputed calls from the 5' RACE reads with MiXCR, one row per CDR3 protein. The top ten hold around 8.8% of the sample, which has roughly 50,000 distinct CDR3 sequences, more than 9.5% seen once. Study observations and caveats: CDR3 amino acid sequences found in expanded clones were never shared across subjects, suggesting private repertoires in all groups. HTLV-1-associated myelopathy displayed the greatest TCR clonal expansion, and multiple sclerosis exhibited the smallest, lower than that of healthy controls.

Note on this clonotype: The antigen is undetermined.

There are 16 residues in the CDR3. Germline CDR1 and CDR2: ENHRY and SYGVKD. Trimming pared 0 bases from V and 5 bases from J, leaving 16 bases between. The clonotype originates from a male donor with HTLV-1-associated myelopathy (HAM/TSP). The chain links TRBV10-3 to TRBJ2-5; possible D gene TRBD1, 5 bases. Sequencing used PBMCs. The CDR3 coding sequence is TGTGCCATCAGTGAGTCCCAACAGGTGGTATTGGAGACCCAGTACTTC. Translation: CAISESQQVVLETQYF.